Below, 5 T cell receptor beta chains from the same sample are listed, as sequenced in a study of blood T cell repertoires in COVID-19. Repertoires were generated with immunoSEQ multiplex PCR, while TCRdb's copy carries only in-frame clones and drops some. The table lists some 220,000 clones, 60% to 85% of them singletons, with about 7.2% in the top ten. Sequenced input: peripheral blood. The receptors come from a woman between 65 and 79 years old with acute or convalescent COVID-19.

The chain has TRBV19 and TRBJ2-2; TRBD1 agrees at 7 bases. Losses at the gene ends were 8 bases for V and 0 bases for J; bases not matched to a gene: 6. Germline loops: CDR1 LNHDA, CDR2 SQIVND (reference sequence). The CDR3 length is 15 residues. The CDR3 sequence is CASWAGGANTGELFF. Here the CDR3 DNA reads TGTGCCAGTTGGGCAGGGGGAGCGAACACCGGGGAGCTGTTTTTT. Filled out from reference TRBV19 and TRBJ2-2, the complete variable domain reads DGGITQSPKYLFRKEGQNVTLSCEQNLNHDAMYWYRQDPGQGLRLIYYSQIVNDFQKGDIAEGYSVSREKKESFPLTVTSAQKNPTAFYLCASWAGGANTGELFFGEGSRLTVL.

There are a few counts of this clone. The chain employs TRBV5-1 and TRBJ1-1, with D possibly being TRBD1 (5 bases). CDR3 length: 14 residues. Germline V gives CDR1 SGHRS, CDR2 YFSETQ. Trimming took off 1 base at V and 4 bases at J, with 11 bases between the two ends. The DNA of the CDR3 is TGCGCCAGCAGCTTGAGGCAGGGATCCACTGAAGCTTTCTTT. Its translation is CASSLRQGSTEAFF.

V is TRBV30 and J is TRBJ2-1; 11 nucleotides match TRBD2. CDR1 GTSNPN and CDR2 SVGIG come from the germline V gene (reference sequence). Losses at the gene ends were 2 bases for V and 6 bases for J; bases not matched to a gene: 6. The CDR3 runs to 15 residues. In DNA, the CDR3 is TGTGCCTGGAGTTCAATAGCGGGGGGGCGCAATGAGCAGTTCTTC. It codes for CAWSSIAGGRNEQFF.

The chain joins TRBV6-5 to TRBJ1-1; possibly TRBD1 for D (5 bases). The CDR3 spans 14 residues. Trimming removed 2 bases at V and 4 bases at J, with 11 bases between. Germline CDR1 is MNHEY and CDR2 is SVGAGI. CDR3 residues: CASSYGGRGTEAFF. The CDR3 coding sequence is TGTGCCAGCAGTTACGGGGGGAGAGGCACTGAAGCTTTCTTT.

The chain recombines TRBV5-1 with TRBJ2-1, with TRBD2 matching 8 bases. This CDR3 spans 15 amino acids. The germline gives CDR1 SGHRS, CDR2 YFSETQ. V dropped 4 bases and J dropped 7; count of bases not matched to a gene: 10. CDR3 nucleotides: TGCGCCAGCAGCCTGGGGACGTCTAGCGGGAATGAGCAGTTCTTC. It yields the protein CASSLGTSSGNEQFF.